This record looks at one T cell receptor (beta chain) sequence and its context. With V trimmed by 3 bases and J by 5 bases, 3 bases remained unmatched. The V gene's germline CDR1 is LNHDA and CDR2 SQIVND (reference sequence). The CDR3 runs to 14 residues. This sample was taken from a study of blood T cell repertoires in COVID-19. On the study more broadly: The study drew acute and convalescent COVID-19 samples from the United States, Italy and Spain. Sample material is recorded as cDNA or gDNA derived from T cells, B-cell-depleted T cells, or PBMCs.

Methods used by the authors: Amplification of reference gene primers provided the estimated nucleated cell counts. The protocol was immunoSEQ multiplex PCR, while the TCRdb copy is restricted to in-frame clones and leaves out a portion. V, J and clone size reflect that table, while D and trimming were determined from the DNA. This sample yields roughly 81,000 clones, of which about four fifths are seen a single time; approximately 2.3% belongs to the top ten. V is TRBV19 and J is TRBJ2-1, with TRBD2 matching over 8 bases. Sequencing input: peripheral blood. The TCR originated in a woman in her 70s with acute or convalescent COVID-19. This CDR3 reads CASSITGGDNEQFF. In nucleotides, the CDR3 is TGTGCCAGTAGTATCACGGGGGGGGACAATGAGCAGTTCTTC.